This TCR beta chain was retrieved from a study of T cell clonotyping in hematopoietic cell transplantation. Whole-study context: Recipient samples before transplant were obtained post-cytoreduction.

Germline V gene sequence: CDR1 SGHTA, CDR2 FQGNSA. Trimming cost V 2 bases and J 4 bases, with 8 bases left between them. The CDR3 extends over 13 amino acids. Data came from immunoSEQ multiplex PCR; TCRdb stores just in-frame clones and leaves some out. Seen here are approximately 50,000 clones, over 75% observed once, and the top ten hold about 6.1%. As for time point: recipient sample about 28 days before transplant, after cytoreduction. Broader study findings: Higher Inverse Simpson Index values in graft donor and pretransplant recipient predicted broader posttransplant TCR diversity. After transplant, recipient diversity fell while pathologically expanded clonotypes grew through day 180.

Notes on this clone: Its antigen is unknown.

The sequencing here drew on peripheral blood mononuclear cells, taken before stem cell transplant. This chain joins TRBV7-2 and TRBJ2-5; D is uncertain. The receptor comes from a man aged 55-75 years with biphenotypic leukemia. Some clones in this sample may be carry-over from other donors' samples. CDR3 bases: TGTGCCAGCAGCTTATCCCAGATAGAGACCCAGTACTTC. Its translation is CASSLSQIETQYF.